This TCR beta chain originates from a study of OX40 agonist ivuxolimab in advanced cancers. Study-wide findings and caveats: Antigen specificity of clonally expanded peripheral T cells was not established. Low normalized T-cell clonal expansion was additionally recorded for some nonresponders. With doses of 0.1 to 3.0 mg/kg, CD4+ and CD8+ blood T cells had undergone clonal expansion by week 6.

The repertoire was sequenced with immunoSEQ multiplex PCR; TCRdb's copy has only in-frame clones and lacks some. The table records 40,000 to 60,000 clones, nearly 95% of them present only once. V was cut by 0 bases and J by 3 bases, with 17 bases left in between. Germline lookup yields CDR1 WNHNN and CDR2 SYGVQD (reference sequence). This CDR3 region has 18 residues. Anyone with autoimmune disease history or systemic immunosuppression was excluded. For this clone: Its antigen is not identified.

This clonotype originated in an adult with an advanced solid tumor such as melanoma, head and neck, liver or kidney cancer. This specimen consisted of CD4+ or CD8+ T cells sorted from blood, obtained in a trial of the OX40 agonist ivuxolimab. The chain has TRBV10-1 and TRBJ2-2; tentatively, D is TRBD1 or TRBD2 (5 bases each). CDR3 residues: CASSESGARGPYTGELFF. The CDR3 region has the DNA TGCGCCAGCAGTGAGTCGGGCGCGAGGGGACCTTACACCGGGGAGCTGTTTTTT.